Presented here are 27 T cell receptor beta chains from one specimen sequenced in a study of graft-versus-host responses after intestinal transplantation. No antigen has been identified for these receptors. Sequencing was performed with immunoSEQ multiplex PCR; in TCRdb, only in-frame clones are kept and a portion is missing. The sample has about 90,000 clones, over 85% seen once; the top ten hold more than 0.3%. Sequences were derived from unstimulated CD4+ T cells sorted from spleen or lymph node cells, sampled before intestinal transplant. The receptors were gathered from a human donor who received an intestinal transplant.

This clone is a singleton in its sample. The chain uses TRBV5-6 and TRBJ2-7, with 14 bases fitting TRBD2. The V gene's germline CDR1 is SGHDT and CDR2 YYEEEE. The V gene end was trimmed by 4 bases and the J gene end by 2 bases; junction bases not matched to a gene: 5. The length of the CDR3 is 16 residues. CDR3 bases: TGTGCCAGCAGCCACGGGACTAGCGGGGGTGCCTACGAGCAGTACTTC. Protein product: CASSHGTSGGAYEQYF.

The CDR3 nucleotides are TGCGCCAGCAGCTCCAACCTACAGGGGAGGTTCTATGGCTACACCTTC. This gives the protein CASSSNLQGRFYGYTF. The rearrangement links TRBV5-1 to TRBJ1-2; 7 bases match TRBD1. J gave up 4 bases and V 3 bases, and 12 bases lay outside the gene matches. Germline CDR1 is SGHRS and CDR2 is YFSETQ. The length of the CDR3 is 16 residues.

The chain joins TRBV30 to TRBJ2-3; D tentatively reads TRBD1 or TRBD2 (6 bases each). Germline V lookup: CDR1 GTSNPN, CDR2 SVGIG (reference sequence). V was clipped by 7 bases and J by 4 bases, with 18 bases between them. This CDR3 has 14 residues. CDR3 residues: CASRGQGLADTQYF. CDR3 sequence (DNA): TGTGCCTCCCGGGGGCAGGGATTGGCAGATACGCAGTATTTT.

The J gene is TRBJ2-7, the V gene TRBV27; 9 bases match TRBD2. This CDR3 spans 14 amino acids. Per the germline V gene, CDR1 is MNHEY and CDR2 is SMNVEV (reference sequence). Losses at the gene ends were 3 bases for V and 4 bases for J; bases not matched to a gene: 4. Written as DNA, the CDR3 is TGTGCCAGCAGTTTTAGCGGGAGACGGTACGAGCAGTACTTC. This translates into CASSFSGRRYEQYF.

Regarding this clone: Other DNA sequences in the same sample also yield this CDR3. The chain uses TRBV6-5 and TRBJ1-2; 11 bases agree with TRBD1. With V trimmed by 8 bases and J by 4 bases, 3 bases remained unmatched. This CDR3 has 13 residues. The germline CDR1 and CDR2 sequences are MNHEY and SVGAGI. CDR3 amino acids: CASRGTGGYGYTF. The CDR3 nucleotides read TGTGCCAGCCGGGGGACAGGGGGCTATGGCTACACCTTC.

The V call is TRBV2, the J call TRBJ1-3; D gene unclear. The V end lost 7 bases, the J end lost 3 bases, and 13 bases lay between the germline ends. From germline, CDR1 is SNHLY and CDR2 FYNNEI. The CDR3 runs to 14 residues. Here the CDR3 DNA reads TGTGCCAGCATTACGGACGGAGTTGGAAACACCATATATTTT. It is translated as CASITDGVGNTIYF.

This sequence joins TRBV5-6 and TRBJ2-3; 8 bases agree with TRBD2. Looked up from germline, CDR1 is SGHDT and CDR2 is YYEEEE. After removal of 1 base from V and 5 bases from J, the junction contained 6 bases not matched to a gene. CDR3 length: 15 residues. The CDR3 spells CASSLSGSRGDTQYF. The DNA for the CDR3 is TGTGCCAGCAGCTTGAGCGGGAGTAGGGGAGATACGCAGTATTTT.

The V call is TRBV6-1, the J call TRBJ1-1; no reliable D call. Germline V gene lookup returns CDR1 MNHNS and CDR2 SASEGT. V was trimmed by 4 bases and J by 2 bases, leaving 2 bases between them. The CDR3 totals 11 residues. CDR3 nucleotides: TGTGCCAGCAGTGTAAACACTGAAGCTTTCTTT. It is translated as CASSVNTEAFF.

In this sample, this clone turned up once. The sample carries other DNA sequences with the same CDR3. The genes are TRBV20-1 and TRBJ2-5; unclear D gene. Deletions cut 3 bases from V and 2 bases from J, with 4 bases between. The germline gives CDR1 DFQATT, CDR2 SNEGSKA (reference sequence). The CDR3 loop spans 11 amino acids. CDR3 protein: CSASGQETQYF. CDR3 DNA: TGCAGTGCTAGTGGGCAAGAGACCCAGTACTTC.

The genes are TRBV5-1 and TRBJ2-1, with 9 bases identical to TRBD2. The CDR3 is 15 amino acids. Losses at the gene ends were 0 bases for V and 5 bases for J; bases not matched to a gene: 3. Germline lookup yields CDR1 SGHRS and CDR2 YFSETQ. The CDR3 protein is CASSLGGRGNNEQFF. In DNA form, the CDR3 reads TGCGCCAGCAGCTTGGGCGGGAGGGGAAACAATGAGCAGTTCTTC.

The chain combines TRBV5-1 with TRBJ2-1; D might be TRBD2 (5 bases). This CDR3 has 19 residues. Germline V gene data show CDR1 as SGHRS and CDR2 as YFSETQ. The V and J ends lost 2 bases and 5 bases respectively, with 26 bases between them. The CDR3 here is CASSFTVVPRATTNNEQFF. Written as DNA, the CDR3 is TGCGCCAGCAGCTTTACGGTGGTCCCGCGGGCTACTACTAACAATGAGCAGTTCTTC.

This clone showed up just a few times. J is TRBJ1-4 and V is TRBV19; no firm D call. V gave up 3 bases and J gave up 4 bases, with 12 bases separating them. Germline lookup yields CDR1 LNHDA and CDR2 SQIVND (reference sequence). The CDR3 runs to 15 residues. CDR3 DNA: TGTGCCAGTAGTATGTCAAGGGCGCTTAATGAAAAACTGTTTTTT. This codes for CASSMSRALNEKLFF.

This clone occurred once. The chain carries TRBV2 and TRBJ2-1; possible D gene TRBD1, 8 bases. Per germline, CDR1 SNHLY and CDR2 FYNNEI. Deletions cut 7 bases from V and 5 bases from J, with 18 bases between. There are 15 residues in the CDR3. CDR3 residues: CASNAGQGGDNEQFF. The CDR3 nucleotides read TGTGCCAGCAATGCTGGACAGGGAGGGGACAATGAGCAGTTCTTC.

The J gene is TRBJ2-3, the V gene TRBV10-3; 10 bases agree with TRBD2. This CDR3 region has 14 residues. The ends lost 7 bases at V and 0 bases at J; junction bases unmatched: 1. Germline values: CDR1 ENHRY, CDR2 SYGVKD. CDR3 DNA: TGTGCCATCAAGACTAGCGGGAGCACAGATACGCAGTATTTT. It is translated as CAIKTSGSTDTQYF.

The V gene is TRBV30, the J gene TRBJ1-4; possibly TRBD1 for D (5 bases). The CDR3 loop spans 12 amino acids. V gave up 2 bases and J gave up 6 bases, with 7 bases separating them. Germline V gene lookup returns CDR1 GTSNPN and CDR2 SVGIG (reference sequence). The CDR3 nucleotides are TGTGCCTGGAGTCCGGGGGATGAAAAACTGTTTTTT. This gives the protein CAWSPGDEKLFF.

The chain has TRBV9 and TRBJ1-1; D not resolved. The CDR3 sequence is 16 residues long. Germline loops: CDR1 SGDLS, CDR2 YYNGEE. Between the trimmed V and J ends, which lost 0 bases and 0 bases, there was a span of 12 bases. This CDR3 is CASSVAAAELNTEAFF. The CDR3 DNA is TGTGCCAGCAGCGTAGCGGCTGCAGAGCTGAACACTGAAGCTTTCTTT.

The rearrangement joins TRBV28 to TRBJ2-5, with 7 bases identical to TRBD2. Losses at the gene ends were 3 bases for V and 5 bases for J; bases not matched to a gene: 9. Germline V lookup: CDR1 MDHEN, CDR2 SYDVKM. CDR3 length: 15 residues. The CDR3: CASSFVTGGGETQYF. The CDR3 coding sequence is TGTGCCAGCAGTTTTGTTACGGGAGGCGGGGAGACCCAGTACTTC.

The rearrangement uses TRBV2 and TRBJ2-5; D not certain. The J call may be wrong; the DNA end is better matched by TRBJ2-7. Germline V gene lookup returns CDR1 SNHLY and CDR2 FYNNEI. This CDR3 has 13 residues. CDR3 nucleotides: TGTGCCAGCAGTGTTTGGGAATCCTACGAGCAGTACTTC. Translation: CASSVWESYEQYF.

This clone was found a few times. The chain combines TRBV7-9 with TRBJ1-2; 10 bases line up with TRBD1. The CDR3 contains 12 residues. Losses at the gene ends were 5 bases for V and 8 bases for J; bases not matched to a gene: 2. CDR1 is SEHNR and CDR2 is FQNEAQ in the germline V gene (reference sequence). CDR3 coding DNA: TGTGCCAGCAGCAAGACAGGGGGCGGCTACACCTTC. Translation: CASSKTGGGYTF.

In this sample, this clone turned up a few times. This rearrangement joins TRBV11-2 to TRBJ2-1; D uncertain. This CDR3 has 12 residues. From germline, CDR1 is SGHAT and CDR2 FQNNGV. V was cut by 4 bases and J by 6 bases, with 7 bases left in between. The CDR3 is CASSSYGNEQFF. The CDR3 nucleotides are TGTGCCAGCAGCTCTTACGGCAATGAGCAGTTCTTC. Full variable domain (rest looked up from reference TRBV11-2 and TRBJ2-1): EAGVAQSPRYKIIEKRQSVAFWCNPISGHATLYWYQQILGQGPKLLIQFQNNGVVDDSQLPKDRFSAERLKGVDSTLKIQPAKLEDSAVYLCASSSYGNEQFFGPGTRLTVL.

The genes are TRBV7-2 and TRBJ2-4; 10 bases line up with TRBD2. The CDR3 has 18 residues. With 5 bases clipped from V and 0 bases from J, the junction kept 10 bases outside the gene matches. CDR1 SGHTA and CDR2 FQGNSA come from the germline V gene. The CDR3 DNA reads as TGTGCCAGCAGCCTAGGGGCTAGCGGGAGTTTAGCCAAAAACATTCAGTACTTC. Translating gives CASSLGASGSLAKNIQYF.

The V gene is TRBV6-1, the J gene TRBJ2-5; perhaps TRBD1 as D (6 bases). Trimming cost V 3 bases and J 4 bases, with 21 bases left between them. CDR1 is MNHNS, CDR2 SASEGT, per germline. The CDR3 has 17 amino acids. This chain's CDR3 is CASSESTGLRVGETQYF. CDR3 sequence (DNA): TGTGCCAGCAGTGAGTCGACAGGCCTAAGGGTGGGAGAGACCCAGTACTTC.

CDR3 coding DNA: TGTGCCAGCAGCTTGGGACAGGGATTGGATACGCAGTATTTT. Its protein product is CASSLGQGLDTQYF. The chain recombines TRBV7-6 with TRBJ2-3; 9 bases are shared with TRBD1. CDR3 length: 14 amino acids. Germline-derived CDR1 and CDR2 are SGHVS and FNYEAQ. Trimming cost V 3 bases and J 6 bases; bases outside gene matches: 4.

The DNA of the CDR3 is TGTGCCACCAGCAGAGGTGGTTCGGGGGCGAAACTGTTTTTT. It translates to CATSRGGSGAKLFF. The chain couples TRBV15 to TRBJ1-4; TRBD1 might be the D (6 bases). With 1 base removed from V and 11 bases from J, the gap between germline ends came to 14 bases. The CDR3 runs to 14 residues. Germline V gene lookup returns CDR1 LNHNV and CDR2 YYDKDF (reference sequence).

The chain recombines TRBV4-1 with TRBJ1-1; 8 bases map to TRBD1. With V trimmed by 1 base and J by 1 base, 8 bases remained unmatched. Germline CDR1 MGHRA, CDR2 YSYEKL. The CDR3 has 17 amino acids. The CDR3 reads CASSQAGMDRANTEAFF. The CDR3 nucleotides are TGCGCCAGCAGCCAAGCTGGAATGGACAGGGCGAACACTGAAGCTTTCTTT.

The chain joins TRBV4-2 to TRBJ1-2; no firm D call. This CDR3 comprises 15 residues. V was pared by 0 bases and J by 4 bases, with 12 bases between. The germline V gene encodes CDR1 LGHNA and CDR2 YNFKEQ. CDR3 bases: TGTGCCAGCAGCCAAGAGGTTCCGTTCCCCTATGGCTACACCTTC. Protein product: CASSQEVPFPYGYTF.

This clone was detected only once. V usage is TRBV29-1 and J usage is TRBJ1-2; D is unclear. CDR1 is SQVTM, CDR2 ANQGSEA, per germline. V gave up 3 bases and J gave up 8 bases, with 16 bases separating them. This CDR3 is built from 13 residues. The CDR3: CSVDPPSKEGYTF. CDR3 sequence (DNA): TGCAGCGTTGACCCTCCTTCGAAGGAGGGCTACACCTTC.